These T cell receptor beta chains were read from a single sample in a study of T cells in Graves' hyperthyroidism and ophthalmopathy. Each CDR3 protein gets one entry after TCRdb re-called the multiplex PCR reads with MiXCR. The sample shows a few hundred thousand distinct CDR3 sequences, 20% to 30% of them seen only once. The specimen sequenced was blood. The receptors derive from a man in his fifties or sixties with Graves' hyperthyroidism. CDR3s include the opening cysteine and the closing phenylalanine or tryptophan. The D gene is left open where the match is weak. Not every row has a clone size; where given, it reads once, few, many or a size class.

d_gene: NA
abundance: NA
j_gene: TRBJ2-7
v_gene: TRBV10-3
len: 13
CDR3aa: CAISGKGTYEQYF
CDR3nt: TGTGCCATCAGTGGCAAGGGAACCTACGAGCAGTACTTC

d_gene: NA
abundance: many
j_gene: TRBJ2-1
v_gene: TRBV18
len: 12
CDR3aa: CASSPPENEQFF
CDR3nt: TGTGCCAGCTCACCACCGGAGAATGAGCAGTTCTTC

d_gene: NA
abundance: NA
j_gene: TRBJ2-7
v_gene: TRBV28
len: 15
CDR3aa: CASSYSPGNYYEQYF
CDR3nt: TGTGCCAGCAGTTACTCCCCGGGAAATTATTACGAGCAGTACTTC

d_gene: NA
abundance: few
j_gene: TRBJ2-5
v_gene: TRBV24-1
len: 15
CDR3aa: CATSDSRTVGGTQYF
CDR3nt: TGTGCCACCAGTGATTCGAGGACCGTCGGGGGGACCCAGTACTTC

d_gene: NA
abundance: few
j_gene: TRBJ2-3
v_gene: TRBV20-1
len: 15
CDR3aa: CSAFSAATYTDTQYF
CDR3nt: TGCAGTGCTTTCTCCGCGGCTACCTACACAGATACGCAGTATTTT

d_gene: NA
abundance: many
j_gene: TRBJ2-7
v_gene: TRBV2
len: 15
CDR3aa: CASRPGTLLTYEQYF
CDR3nt: TGTGCCAGCAGGCCCGGGACTCTACTCACCTACGAGCAGTACTTC

d_gene: NA
abundance: NA
j_gene: TRBJ2-5
v_gene: TRBV27
len: 15
CDR3aa: CASSLGAGRLETQYF
CDR3nt: TGTGCCAGCAGTTTGGGGGCGGGAAGGCTTGAGACCCAGTACTTC

d_gene: NA
abundance: NA
j_gene: TRBJ2-1
v_gene: TRBV14
len: 16
CDR3aa: CASSTGALYSYNEQFF
CDR3nt: TGTGCCAGCAGCACGGGGGCCCTATACTCCTACAATGAGCAGTTCTTC

d_gene: TRBD1
abundance: NA
j_gene: TRBJ1-2
v_gene: TRBV20-1
len: 10
CDR3aa: CSTGGIGYTF
CDR3nt: TGCAGTACAGGGGGTATTGGCTACACCTTC

d_gene: NA
abundance: many
j_gene: TRBJ2-7
v_gene: TRBV12-3/TRBV12-4
len: 15
CDR3aa: CASSLYQGLLHEQYF
CDR3nt: TGTGCCAGCAGTTTATATCAGGGGTTGCTCCACGAGCAGTACTTC

d_gene: NA
abundance: few
j_gene: TRBJ2-5
v_gene: TRBV6-1
len: 17
CDR3aa: CASSDLSRGAIQETQYF
CDR3nt: TGTGCCAGCAGTGACCTCAGTCGGGGGGCCATCCAAGAGACCCAGTACTTC

d_gene: NA
abundance: many
j_gene: TRBJ2-2
v_gene: TRBV24-1
len: 13
CDR3aa: CATIGPNTGELFF
CDR3nt: TGTGCCACCATCGGTCCGAACACCGGGGAGCTGTTTTTT

d_gene: TRBD2
abundance: NA
j_gene: TRBJ2-7
v_gene: TRBV13
len: 14
CDR3aa: CASSLIAGTYEQYF
CDR3nt: TGTGCCAGCAGCTTAATAGCGGGAACCTACGAGCAGTACTTC

d_gene: TRBD2
abundance: many
j_gene: TRBJ2-3
v_gene: TRBV6-1
len: 16
CDR3aa: CASSEIAGRRTDTQYF
CDR3nt: TGTGCCAGCAGTGAAATAGCGGGCAGGCGCACAGATACGCAGTATTTT

d_gene: NA
abundance: NA
j_gene: TRBJ1-5
v_gene: TRBV10-3
len: 12
CDR3aa: CAISGSNQPQHF
CDR3nt: TGTGCCATCAGTGGAAGCAATCAGCCCCAGCATTTT

d_gene: NA
abundance: few
j_gene: TRBJ1-2
v_gene: TRBV4-1
len: 15
CDR3aa: CASSKEGRNNYGYTF
CDR3nt: TGCGCCAGCAGCAAAGAGGGGAGGAATAACTATGGCTACACCTTC

d_gene: NA
abundance: NA
j_gene: TRBJ2-3
v_gene: TRBV2
len: 15
CDR3aa: CASSEGRARTDTQYF
CDR3nt: TGTGCCAGCAGTGAGGGCAGGGCTAGGACAGATACGCAGTATTTT

d_gene: TRBD2
abundance: many
j_gene: TRBJ2-3
v_gene: TRBV11-2
len: 14
CDR3aa: CASSLGLVTDTQYF
CDR3nt: TGTGCCAGCAGTCTGGGACTAGTAACCGATACGCAGTATTTT

d_gene: TRBD2
abundance: many
j_gene: TRBJ2-7
v_gene: TRBV12-3/TRBV12-4
len: 12
CDR3aa: CASRAGSYEQYF
CDR3nt: TGTGCCAGCAGAGCGGGGTCCTACGAGCAGTACTTC

d_gene: TRBD2
abundance: NA
j_gene: TRBJ2-5
v_gene: TRBV6-5
len: 17
CDR3aa: CASSYSRSGRPPETQYF
CDR3nt: TGTGCCAGCAGTTACTCGCGGAGCGGGAGGCCCCCGGAGACCCAGTACTTC

d_gene: TRBD2
abundance: many
j_gene: TRBJ2-3
v_gene: TRBV12-3/TRBV12-4
len: 16
CDR3aa: CASSLGLAASTDTQYF
CDR3nt: TGTGCCAGCAGCCTGGGCCTAGCGGCTAGCACAGATACGCAGTATTTT

d_gene: NA
abundance: NA
j_gene: TRBJ1-1
v_gene: TRBV12-3/TRBV12-4
len: 12
CDR3aa: CASSLWASGAFF
CDR3nt: TGTGCCAGCAGTTTATGGGCTAGCGGGGCTTTCTTT

d_gene: TRBD1
abundance: NA
j_gene: TRBJ2-5
v_gene: TRBV7-9
len: 15
CDR3aa: CASSQGQGAWETQYF
CDR3nt: TGTGCCAGCAGCCAAGGACAGGGGGCATGGGAGACCCAGTACTTC

d_gene: NA
abundance: NA
j_gene: TRBJ2-1
v_gene: TRBV20-1
len: 13
CDR3aa: CSVLAYSYNEQFF
CDR3nt: TGCAGCGTTCTAGCTTATTCCTACAATGAGCAGTTCTTC

d_gene: TRBD2
abundance: NA
j_gene: TRBJ2-2
v_gene: TRBV5-1
len: 16
CDR3aa: CASSLGGLASFGELFF
CDR3nt: TGCGCCAGCAGCTTGGGGGGACTAGCATCTTTCGGGGAGCTGTTTTTT

d_gene: NA
abundance: many
j_gene: TRBJ2-1
v_gene: TRBV11-2
len: 15
CDR3aa: CASSFIGGSGNEQFF
CDR3nt: TGTGCCAGCAGCTTCATTGGTGGGAGCGGCAATGAGCAGTTCTTC

d_gene: NA
abundance: NA
j_gene: TRBJ1-1
v_gene: TRBV6-2/TRBV6-3
len: 14
CDR3aa: CASGDGSPVTEAFF
CDR3nt: TGTGCCAGCGGGGACGGCTCCCCCGTCACTGAAGCTTTCTTT

d_gene: TRBD1
abundance: many
j_gene: TRBJ2-1
v_gene: TRBV3-1
len: 15
CDR3aa: CASSQVTGQGNEQFF
CDR3nt: TGTGCCAGCAGCCAAGTGACAGGGCAGGGAAATGAGCAGTTCTTC

d_gene: NA
abundance: NA
j_gene: TRBJ1-5
v_gene: TRBV7-8
len: 10
CDR3aa: CASGDQPQHF
CDR3nt: TGTGCCAGCGGTGATCAGCCCCAGCATTTT

d_gene: TRBD2
abundance: many
j_gene: TRBJ2-5
v_gene: TRBV30
len: 15
CDR3aa: CAWSRAGGRGETQYF
CDR3nt: TGTGCCTGGAGTCGAGCGGGAGGGCGGGGAGAGACCCAGTACTTC

d_gene: TRBD1
abundance: NA
j_gene: TRBJ1-1
v_gene: TRBV27
len: 16
CDR3aa: CASSLSRTGANTEAFF
CDR3nt: TGTGCCAGCAGTTTATCCAGGACAGGGGCGAACACTGAAGCTTTCTTT

d_gene: TRBD2
abundance: NA
j_gene: TRBJ2-7
v_gene: TRBV7-6
len: 16
CDR3aa: CASSLEGTSGREPQYF
CDR3nt: TGTGCCAGCAGCTTAGAAGGGACTAGCGGGAGGGAGCCGCAGTACTTC

d_gene: TRBD2
abundance: NA
j_gene: TRBJ2-5
v_gene: TRBV6-1
len: 16
CDR3aa: CASSEKAGGAPETQYF
CDR3nt: TGTGCCAGCAGTGAAAAGGCCGGGGGGGCTCCAGAGACCCAGTACTTC

d_gene: TRBD2
abundance: many
j_gene: TRBJ2-1
v_gene: TRBV27
len: 19
CDR3aa: CASSSGTSGRPSSYNEQFF
CDR3nt: TGTGCCAGCAGTTCCGGGACTAGCGGGAGGCCGAGCTCCTACAATGAGCAGTTCTTC

d_gene: TRBD2
abundance: NA
j_gene: TRBJ2-1
v_gene: TRBV7-3
len: 14
CDR3aa: CASSLGGSNLEQFF
CDR3nt: TGTGCCAGCAGCTTAGGCGGGAGTAATCTTGAGCAGTTCTTC

d_gene: NA
abundance: NA
j_gene: TRBJ2-1
v_gene: TRBV19
len: 14
CDR3aa: CASSIGGSLNEQFF
CDR3nt: TGTGCCAGTAGTATAGGTGGGAGTCTCAATGAGCAGTTCTTC

d_gene: TRBD2
abundance: NA
j_gene: TRBJ2-7
v_gene: TRBV3-1
len: 14
CDR3aa: CASSGLAETYEQYF
CDR3nt: TGTGCCAGCAGCGGACTAGCGGAAACCTACGAGCAGTACTTC

d_gene: NA
abundance: NA
j_gene: TRBJ1-5
v_gene: TRBV19
len: 18
CDR3aa: CASSIRQAGPGSNQPQHF
CDR3nt: TGTGCCAGTAGTATAAGACAAGCAGGGCCCGGAAGCAATCAGCCCCAGCATTTT

d_gene: TRBD1
abundance: many
j_gene: TRBJ2-7
v_gene: TRBV28
len: 17
CDR3aa: CASSLRGVGTGQYEQYF
CDR3nt: TGTGCCAGCAGTTTAAGGGGGGTGGGGACAGGTCAATACGAGCAGTACTTC

d_gene: TRBD2
abundance: few
j_gene: TRBJ2-1
v_gene: TRBV19
len: 14
CDR3aa: CASTTTSGSYEQFF
CDR3nt: TGTGCCAGTACCACGACTAGCGGGAGTTATGAGCAGTTCTTC

d_gene: NA
abundance: few
j_gene: TRBJ1-1
v_gene: TRBV27
len: 16
CDR3aa: CASSLVVGGWNTEAFF
CDR3nt: TGTGCCAGCAGTTTAGTAGTCGGGGGATGGAACACTGAAGCTTTCTTT

d_gene: TRBD1
abundance: once
j_gene: TRBJ1-4
v_gene: TRBV24-1
len: 15
CDR3aa: CATSDPRDRRGKLFF
CDR3nt: TGTGCCACCAGTGATCCCCGGGACAGGCGAGGAAAACTGTTTTTT

d_gene: NA
abundance: many
j_gene: TRBJ1-2
v_gene: TRBV28
len: 14
CDR3aa: CASSFGVTNYGYTF
CDR3nt: TGTGCCAGCTCCTTTGGGGTTACTAACTATGGCTACACCTTC

d_gene: TRBD1
abundance: many
j_gene: TRBJ2-7
v_gene: TRBV6-1
len: 13
CDR3aa: CASNPGGNDEQYF
CDR3nt: TGTGCCAGCAACCCAGGGGGTAACGACGAGCAGTACTTC